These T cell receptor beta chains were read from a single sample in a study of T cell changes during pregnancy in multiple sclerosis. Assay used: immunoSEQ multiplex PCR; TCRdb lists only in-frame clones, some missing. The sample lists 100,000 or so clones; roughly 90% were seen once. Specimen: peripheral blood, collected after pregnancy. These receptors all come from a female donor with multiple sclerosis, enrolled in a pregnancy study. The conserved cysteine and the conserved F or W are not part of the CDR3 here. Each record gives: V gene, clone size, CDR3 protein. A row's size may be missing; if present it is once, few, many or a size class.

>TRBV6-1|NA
ASSGLAGVRQY
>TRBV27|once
ASSIQVNSPLH
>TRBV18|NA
ASSPDSTSSEQY
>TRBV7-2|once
ASSLATGDNGYT
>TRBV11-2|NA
ASSSQPMGLINNEQF
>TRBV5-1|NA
ASSPGQGAQPQH
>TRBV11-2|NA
ASSLPTSRGEQY
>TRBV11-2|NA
ASSLDGTGALEQY
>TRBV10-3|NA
AIRTGQGSVNTEAF
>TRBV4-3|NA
ASSQNAGQRTDTQY
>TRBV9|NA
ASSVADTQY
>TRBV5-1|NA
ASSYPERNSPLH
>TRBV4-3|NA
ASSLREGSEQY
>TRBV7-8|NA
ASSFLAGGTDTQY
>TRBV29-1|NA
SVVGTSGGAYADTQY
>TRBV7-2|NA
ASSLADSPGKLF
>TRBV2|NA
ASSEGSSYEQY
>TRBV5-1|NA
ASSSQGGYQETQY
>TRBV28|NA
ASSFGSLSEKLF
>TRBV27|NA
ASRKDRVSYNSPLH
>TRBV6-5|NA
ASSYPLESDTQY
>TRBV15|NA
ATSRESLWNTEAF
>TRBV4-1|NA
ASSQAIALREQY
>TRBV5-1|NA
ASSVDGRGLVYGYT
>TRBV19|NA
ASRPGQDVSPLH
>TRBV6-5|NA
ASSHQAGWETQY
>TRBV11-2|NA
ASSLFTGRDEQY
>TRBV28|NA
ASSFRVPYEQY
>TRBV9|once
ASSVGTSVGQETQY
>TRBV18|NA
ASSLGSDTQY
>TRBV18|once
ASSQSGTPEQF
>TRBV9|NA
ASSVNEGAHEQY
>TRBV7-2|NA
ASSPPGTGYNEQF
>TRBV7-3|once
ASGKAGGGTGELF
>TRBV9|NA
ASSVGGREGQPQH
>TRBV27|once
ASSSQGAQYGYT
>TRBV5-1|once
ASSLTSGVGNEQF
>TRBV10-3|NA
AISETGDEQF
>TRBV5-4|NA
ASSPDSSTDTQY
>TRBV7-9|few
ASQGRGEKLF
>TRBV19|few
ASSIMGQGFYEQY
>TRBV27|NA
ASSLSKGGAEAF
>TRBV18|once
ASSPRPQYEQY
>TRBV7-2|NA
ASSLGSLYEQY
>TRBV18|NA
ASSLKGQGTEAF
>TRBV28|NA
ASSLVGGNQPQH
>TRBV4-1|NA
ASSQDREGSRYGYT
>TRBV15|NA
ATSRDWNRVSGYT
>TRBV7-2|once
ASSLQGKSYNSPLH
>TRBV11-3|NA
ASRSRGRSTEAF
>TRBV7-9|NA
ASSFPLGETAEAF
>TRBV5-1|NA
ASSFQRGGADTQY
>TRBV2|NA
AGIDGSSGNTIY
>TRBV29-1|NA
SVGRQGGSYEQY
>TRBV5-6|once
ASSLGQGHNQPQH
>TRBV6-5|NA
ASSYSRISGNTIY
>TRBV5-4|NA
ASSPGVANEKLF